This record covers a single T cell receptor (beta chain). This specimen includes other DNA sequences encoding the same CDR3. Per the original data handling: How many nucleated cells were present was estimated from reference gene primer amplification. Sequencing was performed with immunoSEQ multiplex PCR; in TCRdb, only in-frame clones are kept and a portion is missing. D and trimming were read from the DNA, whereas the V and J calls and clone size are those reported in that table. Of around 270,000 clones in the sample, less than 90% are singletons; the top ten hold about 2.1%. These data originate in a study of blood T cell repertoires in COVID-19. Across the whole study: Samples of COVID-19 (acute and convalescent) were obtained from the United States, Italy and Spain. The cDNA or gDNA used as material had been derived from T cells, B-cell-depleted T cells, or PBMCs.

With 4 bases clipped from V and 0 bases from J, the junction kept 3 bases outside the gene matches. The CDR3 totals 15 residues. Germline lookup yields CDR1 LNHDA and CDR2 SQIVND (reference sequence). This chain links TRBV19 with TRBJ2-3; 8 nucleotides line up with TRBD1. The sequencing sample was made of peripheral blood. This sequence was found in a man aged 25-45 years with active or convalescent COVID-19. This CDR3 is CASSTDRGSTDTQYF. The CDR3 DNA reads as TGTGCCAGTAGTACAGACAGGGGTAGCACAGATACGCAGTATTTT. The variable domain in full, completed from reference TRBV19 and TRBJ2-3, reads DGGITQSPKYLFRKEGQNVTLSCEQNLNHDAMYWYRQDPGQGLRLIYYSQIVNDFQKGDIAEGYSVSREKKESFPLTVTSAQKNPTAFYLCASSTDRGSTDTQYFGPGTRLTVL.